This T cell receptor (beta chain) is drawn from a study of control samples from healthy donors and cancer patients. Germline V lookup: CDR1 SNHLY, CDR2 FYNNEI. The CDR3 totals 12 residues. The V and J ends lost 6 bases and 3 bases respectively, with 9 bases between them. Here immunoSEQ multiplex PCR was the method, and the copy in TCRdb shows in-frame clones only, minus some. Of some 100,000 clones in the sample, roughly 90% were seen once. The origin of this receptor is a human donor in good health. The donor label of this sample is uncertain. The genes are TRBV2 and TRBJ2-7; no reliable D call. Sequencing was carried out using blood. CDR3 DNA sequence: TGTGCCAGCAGCGTTAAGGGCTACGAGCAGTACTTC. Translating gives CASSVKGYEQYF.